Listed below are T cell receptor beta chains from one sample, sequenced in a study of T cells in tumors after PD-1 blockade. Sequencing used immunoSEQ multiplex PCR; TCRdb keeps in-frame clones, though not all of them. The sample contains about 33,000 clones, roughly 78% of which appear only once. Sequencing was performed on PBMCs, taken before anti-PD-1 treatment. All receptors derive from a human donor with basal cell carcinoma. The CDR3 runs from the conserved cysteine through the conserved F or W. A D gene is named only where the DNA matches it firmly. Clone size is stated in some rows and not others, as once, few, many or a class when expanded.

v_call: TRBV7-9
j_call: TRBJ1-1
d_call: TRBD1
clone_size: .
cdr3_length: 13
cdr3_nt: TGTGCCAGCAGCATTCTCACAGGGGCTGAAGCTTTCTTT
cdr3_aa: CASSILTGAEAFF

v_call: TRBV7-2
j_call: TRBJ1-4
d_call: .
clone_size: .
cdr3_length: 15
cdr3_nt: TGTGCCAGCAGCACCGGATCTTCAACTAATGAAAAACTGTTTTTT
cdr3_aa: CASSTGSSTNEKLFF

v_call: TRBV30
j_call: TRBJ1-2
d_call: .
clone_size: .
cdr3_length: 11
cdr3_nt: TGTGCCTGGAGCCAGGGTTCTGGCTACACCTTC
cdr3_aa: CAWSQGSGYTF

v_call: TRBV3-1/TRBV3-2
j_call: TRBJ2-1
d_call: .
clone_size: .
cdr3_length: 16
cdr3_nt: TGTGCCAGCAGCCAAGGGGTAGCCCAGCAGTACAATGAGCAGTTCTTC
cdr3_aa: CASSQGVAQQYNEQFF

v_call: TRBV5-1
j_call: TRBJ2-3
d_call: .
clone_size: .
cdr3_length: 13
cdr3_nt: TGCGCCAGCAGCTTGGGACGAGGGGATACGCAGTATTTT
cdr3_aa: CASSLGRGDTQYF

v_call: TRBV7-8
j_call: TRBJ1-2
d_call: TRBD1
clone_size: .
cdr3_length: 15
cdr3_nt: TGTGCCAGCAGCTATGGCAGGGGGAGTAACTATGGCTACACCTTC
cdr3_aa: CASSYGRGSNYGYTF

v_call: TRBV30
j_call: TRBJ1-3
d_call: .
clone_size: .
cdr3_length: 14
cdr3_nt: TGTGCCTGGAGTAGAAGGGTCTCTGGAAACACCATATATTTT
cdr3_aa: CAWSRRVSGNTIYF

v_call: TRBV19
j_call: TRBJ1-4
d_call: .
clone_size: .
cdr3_length: 14
cdr3_nt: TGTGCCAGTGGAGACCGGCCAACTAATGAAAAACTGTTTTTT
cdr3_aa: CASGDRPTNEKLFF

v_call: TRBV4-3
j_call: TRBJ2-2
d_call: .
clone_size: .
cdr3_length: 16
cdr3_nt: TGCGCCAGCAGCCAAGAAAGGGGCCATGGAACCGGGGAGCTGTTTTTT
cdr3_aa: CASSQERGHGTGELFF

v_call: TRBV27
j_call: TRBJ1-2
d_call: .
clone_size: .
cdr3_length: 14
cdr3_nt: TGTGCCAGCAGTTTATCGTGGGGTAACTATGGCTACACCTTC
cdr3_aa: CASSLSWGNYGYTF

v_call: TRBV11-3
j_call: TRBJ2-7
d_call: TRBD2
clone_size: .
cdr3_length: 16
cdr3_nt: TGTGCCAGCAGTCCTAACGGACTAGCGGGAGTATACGAGCAGTACTTC
cdr3_aa: CASSPNGLAGVYEQYF

v_call: TRBV5-5
j_call: TRBJ2-7
d_call: .
clone_size: .
cdr3_length: 18
cdr3_nt: TGTGCCAGCAGCTTGGACGGGTTTGGGCGGGACGCCTCGGGGGAGCAGTACTTC
cdr3_aa: CASSLDGFGRDASGEQYF

v_call: TRBV6-1
j_call: TRBJ1-4
d_call: .
clone_size: few
cdr3_length: 15
cdr3_nt: TGTGCCAGCAGTGAAGAGAGGACCGCGAATGAAAAACTGTTTTTT
cdr3_aa: CASSEERTANEKLFF

v_call: TRBV29-1
j_call: TRBJ1-2
d_call: .
clone_size: .
cdr3_length: 11
cdr3_nt: TGCAGCGGAGTCTGGGGTGGTGGCTACACCTTC
cdr3_aa: CSGVWGGGYTF

v_call: TRBV18
j_call: TRBJ2-2
d_call: TRBD2
clone_size: .
cdr3_length: 17
cdr3_nt: TGTGCCAGCTCACGATCCGGGACTAGCGGGACCACCGGGGAGCTGTTTTTT
cdr3_aa: CASSRSGTSGTTGELFF

v_call: TRBV6-2/TRBV6-3
j_call: TRBJ2-2
d_call: TRBD1
clone_size: .
cdr3_length: 15
cdr3_nt: TGTGCCAGCAGTGGACAGGGGGCGGGCACCGGGGAGCTGTTTTTT
cdr3_aa: CASSGQGAGTGELFF

v_call: TRBV7-9
j_call: TRBJ1-3
d_call: TRBD1
clone_size: .
cdr3_length: 18
cdr3_nt: TGTGCCAGCAGCTCTTCTCGTATCGGGACAGGGGATGGAAACACCATATATTTT
cdr3_aa: CASSSSRIGTGDGNTIYF

v_call: TRBV27
j_call: TRBJ2-1
d_call: .
clone_size: .
cdr3_length: 15
cdr3_nt: TGTGCCAGCAGTTCCCCTAGGGGGAGGCACAATGAGCAGTTCTTC
cdr3_aa: CASSSPRGRHNEQFF

v_call: TRBV28
j_call: TRBJ2-7
d_call: TRBD1
clone_size: once
cdr3_length: 14
cdr3_nt: TGTGCCAGCAGTTACCTCGACAGGGACTACGAGCAGTACTTC
cdr3_aa: CASSYLDRDYEQYF

v_call: TRBV28
j_call: TRBJ2-4
d_call: .
clone_size: few
cdr3_length: 15
cdr3_nt: TGTGCCAGCAGTTCAGGGGAGTATTCCAAAAACATTCAGTACTTC
cdr3_aa: CASSSGEYSKNIQYF

v_call: TRBV7-2
j_call: TRBJ2-7
d_call: .
clone_size: .
cdr3_length: 15
cdr3_nt: TGTGCCAGCAGCTTTGTCCAGGGACCAGACTACGAGCAGTACTTC
cdr3_aa: CASSFVQGPDYEQYF

v_call: TRBV7-2
j_call: TRBJ2-7
d_call: .
clone_size: few
cdr3_length: 12
cdr3_nt: TGTGCCAGCAGCTCAGGACCCTACGAGCAGTACTTC
cdr3_aa: CASSSGPYEQYF

v_call: TRBV28
j_call: TRBJ2-7
d_call: TRBD2
clone_size: .
cdr3_length: 13
cdr3_nt: TGTGCCAGCCGCGGGCGGGAGACATACGAGCAGTACTTC
cdr3_aa: CASRGRETYEQYF

v_call: TRBV27
j_call: TRBJ2-3
d_call: TRBD1
clone_size: .
cdr3_length: 14
cdr3_nt: TGTGCCAGCAGTTTAGGACAGGGGGTAGATACGCAGTATTTT
cdr3_aa: CASSLGQGVDTQYF

v_call: TRBV5-6
j_call: TRBJ1-3
d_call: TRBD1
clone_size: .
cdr3_length: 16
cdr3_nt: TGTGCCAGCAGCTTGCAGACAGGGTTCTCTGGAAACACCATATATTTT
cdr3_aa: CASSLQTGFSGNTIYF

v_call: TRBV11-1
j_call: TRBJ2-3
d_call: .
clone_size: .
cdr3_length: 13
cdr3_nt: TGTGCCAGCAGCTCCCCCGGGCCGGATACGCAGTATTTT
cdr3_aa: CASSSPGPDTQYF

v_call: TRBV19
j_call: TRBJ2-7
d_call: .
clone_size: .
cdr3_length: 16
cdr3_nt: TGTGCCAGTAGTCAAGGAGGCGGCCAGGCCTTCTACGAGCAGTACTTC
cdr3_aa: CASSQGGGQAFYEQYF

v_call: TRBV27
j_call: TRBJ2-7
d_call: TRBD2
clone_size: few
cdr3_length: 14
cdr3_nt: TGTGCCAGCAGTTCCGCCGGGACTAGGGGTGAGCAGTACTTC
cdr3_aa: CASSSAGTRGEQYF

v_call: TRBV6-5
j_call: TRBJ2-7
d_call: TRBD1
clone_size: .
cdr3_length: 13
cdr3_nt: TGTGCCAGCAGGACAGGGGGCACGGACGAGCAGTACTTC
cdr3_aa: CASRTGGTDEQYF

v_call: TRBV9
j_call: TRBJ2-1
d_call: .
clone_size: .
cdr3_length: 15
cdr3_nt: TGTGCCAGCAGCGTAGATCTAAGTTCCTACAATGAGCAGTTCTTC
cdr3_aa: CASSVDLSSYNEQFF

v_call: TRBV19
j_call: TRBJ2-3
d_call: .
clone_size: .
cdr3_length: 14
cdr3_nt: TGTGCCAGTAAATGGGGGGCATTCACAGATACGCAGTATTTT
cdr3_aa: CASKWGAFTDTQYF

v_call: TRBV24-1
j_call: TRBJ2-1
d_call: TRBD2
clone_size: .
cdr3_length: 15
cdr3_nt: TGTGCCACCAGTGTTAGGCTAGCGGGAACAAATGAGCAGTTCTTC
cdr3_aa: CATSVRLAGTNEQFF

v_call: TRBV7-8
j_call: TRBJ2-7
d_call: .
clone_size: .
cdr3_length: 11
cdr3_nt: TGTGCCAGCAGCCTAGACTACGAGCAGTACTTC
cdr3_aa: CASSLDYEQYF

v_call: TRBV5-6
j_call: TRBJ2-7
d_call: .
clone_size: .
cdr3_length: 12
cdr3_nt: TGTGCCAGCAGCTTCCAGAACTACGAGCAGTACTTC
cdr3_aa: CASSFQNYEQYF

v_call: TRBV18
j_call: TRBJ2-3
d_call: .
clone_size: .
cdr3_length: 13
cdr3_nt: TGTGCCAGCTCACCAAAGCAGGGATCTACGCAGTATTTT
cdr3_aa: CASSPKQGSTQYF

v_call: TRBV6-5
j_call: TRBJ1-4
d_call: .
clone_size: .
cdr3_length: 14
cdr3_nt: TGTGCCAGCTGCCCAACGGATTATAATGAAAAACTGTTTTTT
cdr3_aa: CASCPTDYNEKLFF

v_call: TRBV28
j_call: TRBJ2-5
d_call: TRBD1
clone_size: few
cdr3_length: 16
cdr3_nt: TGTGCCAGCAGCCCCCGGGGACAGGGGGCGAGAGAGACCCAGTACTTC
cdr3_aa: CASSPRGQGARETQYF

v_call: TRBV19
j_call: TRBJ2-2
d_call: .
clone_size: .
cdr3_length: 16
cdr3_nt: TGTGCCAGTAGTTGGGGGGGGGCCGTTGACACCGGGGAGCTGTTTTTT
cdr3_aa: CASSWGGAVDTGELFF

v_call: TRBV5-1
j_call: TRBJ1-3
d_call: .
clone_size: few
cdr3_length: 12
cdr3_nt: TGCGCCAGCAGCGGCTCTGGAAACACCATATATTTT
cdr3_aa: CASSGSGNTIYF

v_call: TRBV6-5
j_call: TRBJ2-5
d_call: TRBD2
clone_size: .
cdr3_length: 15
cdr3_nt: TGTGCCAGCAGTCGGACTAGCGGGGGACGAGAGACCCAGTACTTC
cdr3_aa: CASSRTSGGRETQYF

v_call: TRBV6-4
j_call: TRBJ1-4
d_call: .
clone_size: .
cdr3_length: 18
cdr3_nt: TGTGCCAGCAGTCTGAACACGTATAAAGGGACGGTTAATGAAAAACTGTTTTTT
cdr3_aa: CASSLNTYKGTVNEKLFF

v_call: TRBV29-1
j_call: TRBJ2-2
d_call: TRBD2
clone_size: .
cdr3_length: 16
cdr3_nt: TGCAGCGTTCGCGTCCTAGCGGGAGAGAACACCGGGGAGCTGTTTTTT
cdr3_aa: CSVRVLAGENTGELFF

v_call: TRBV19
j_call: TRBJ1-2
d_call: .
clone_size: .
cdr3_length: 16
cdr3_nt: TGTGCCAGTAGTAGACCGGACACCTTTAGGGGCTATGGCTACACCTTC
cdr3_aa: CASSRPDTFRGYGYTF